A selection of T cell receptor beta chains follows, all from one sample in a study of T cell responses to AZD1222 COVID-19 vaccine. This table comes from immunoSEQ multiplex PCR, and its TCRdb copy is limited to in-frame clones, with some not included. Of about 120,000 clones listed, approximately 90% were seen once; the top ten hold around 3.1%. Sequencing was performed on peripheral blood, taken on day 0 of AZD1222 vaccination. These receptors were obtained from an adult in good health. CDR3s include the opening cysteine and the closing phenylalanine or tryptophan. Fields, in order: D gene, clone size, J gene, V gene, CDR3 protein, CDR3 DNA. D genes are given only for firm matches. Clone sizes are given selectively: once, few, many, or a class where the clone is expanded.

>TRBD1|-|TRBJ1-4|TRBV9
CASSARTGEIEKLFF
TGTGCCAGCAGCGCCCGGACAGGGGAGATTGAAAAACTGTTTTTT
>-|-|TRBJ2-1|TRBV6-5
CASSLTRSYNEQFF
TGTGCCAGCAGCCTGACACGCTCCTACAATGAGCAGTTCTTC
>-|-|TRBJ2-2|TRBV7-2
CASSLKSLHTGELFF
TGTGCCAGCAGCTTAAAGAGCCTGCACACCGGGGAGCTGTTTTTT
>-|-|TRBJ1-6|TRBV18
CASSPVPDFNSPLHF
TGTGCCAGCTCACCTGTTCCGGACTTTAATTCACCCCTCCACTTT
>-|-|TRBJ1-2|TRBV29-1
CSVAPAGTNYGYTF
TGCAGCGTTGCCCCCGCTGGCACTAACTATGGCTACACCTTC
>TRBD1|-|TRBJ1-3|TRBV9
CASSVLDRGNTIYF
TGTGCCAGCAGCGTATTGGACAGGGGAAACACCATATATTTT
>-|-|TRBJ2-4|TRBV7-9
CASSSDSLAKNIQYF
TGTGCCAGCAGTTCGGACAGCCTAGCCAAAAACATTCAGTACTTC
>-|few|TRBJ2-7|TRBV29-1
CSVINYEQYF
TGCAGCGTGATAAACTACGAGCAGTACTTC
>-|few|TRBJ2-4|TRBV4-2
CASSQASGNIQYF
TGTGCCAGCAGCCAAGCCTCAGGGAACATTCAGTACTTC
>-|-|TRBJ1-6|TRBV21-1
CASSMGEGSSYNSPLHF
TGTGCCAGCAGCATGGGGGAAGGGAGCTCCTATAATTCACCCCTCCACTTT
>TRBD1|-|TRBJ1-1|TRBV18
CASSRQGQSTEAFF
TGTGCCAGCTCACGACAGGGGCAGAGCACTGAAGCTTTCTTT
>-|-|TRBJ2-1|TRBV13
CASSLGAGTTNEQFF
TGTGCCAGCAGCTTAGGGGCGGGGACGACCAATGAGCAGTTCTTC
>-|-|TRBJ1-2|TRBV5-1
CASSLGATYGYTF
TGCGCCAGCAGCTTAGGGGCAACCTATGGCTACACCTTC
>TRBD2|-|TRBJ2-1|TRBV7-9
CANRTSGEYNEQFF
TGTGCCAACCGGACTAGCGGAGAATACAATGAGCAGTTCTTC
>-|-|TRBJ2-3|TRBV6-4
CASSSGSTDTQYF
TGTGCCAGCAGTAGCGGGAGCACAGATACGCAGTATTTT
>-|-|TRBJ1-5|TRBV28
CASSSRRGAQHF
TGTGCCAGCAGTTCACGAAGGGGGGCCCAGCATTTT
>-|-|TRBJ1-1|TRBV7-8
CASSFAGTVNTEAFF
TGTGCCAGCAGCTTTGCCGGGACGGTGAACACTGAAGCTTTCTTT
>-|once|TRBJ1-1|TRBV13
CASRPGRTTEAFF
TGTGCCAGCAGACCGGGACGGACCACTGAAGCTTTCTTT
>TRBD2|-|TRBJ2-3|TRBV7-2
CASSLFGLAGSPSTDTQYF
TGTGCCAGCAGCTTATTCGGACTAGCGGGATCCCCTAGCACAGATACGCAGTATTTT
>-|few|TRBJ2-7|TRBV13
CASSFRPSYEQYF
TGTGCCAGCAGCTTTAGGCCCTCCTACGAGCAGTACTTC
>-|-|TRBJ1-2|TRBV29-1
CSVDQGLPVSTF
TGCAGCGTTGATCAAGGGCTCCCCGTATCCACCTTC
>-|-|TRBJ1-2|TRBV4-3
CASSQEAGDYGYTF
TGCGCCAGCAGCCAAGAAGCAGGGGACTATGGCTACACCTTC
>TRBD1|-|TRBJ1-4|TRBV30
CAWSGSGQGVSNEKLFF
TGTGCCTGGAGTGGATCCGGACAGGGGGTTTCTAATGAAAAACTGTTTTTT
>-|-|TRBJ2-1|TRBV5-5
CASSSLGNPLNEQFF
TGTGCCAGCAGCTCCCTAGGGAATCCCCTAAATGAGCAGTTCTTC
>-|-|TRBJ1-2|TRBV5-4
CASSADTGLRGYTF
TGTGCCAGCAGCGCAGACACAGGTCTTCGAGGCTACACCTTC
>-|once|TRBJ1-1|TRBV7-3
CASSEGGEAFF
TGTGCCAGCAGCGAGGGCGGGGAAGCTTTCTTT
>TRBD1|-|TRBJ2-5|TRBV5-4
CASSSGQRQETQYF
TGTGCCAGCAGCTCGGGACAGCGGCAAGAGACCCAGTACTTC
>-|-|TRBJ2-1|TRBV6-4
CASSDPNNEQFF
TGTGCCAGCAGTGACCCGAACAATGAGCAGTTCTTC
>TRBD2|-|TRBJ2-1|TRBV5-6
CASSFGERGRNNEQFF
TGTGCCAGCAGCTTCGGTGAGCGCGGGAGAAACAATGAGCAGTTCTTC
>TRBD2|-|TRBJ2-1|TRBV7-2
CASRFTGGGSNEQFF
TGTGCCAGCAGGTTTACGGGAGGAGGTTCCAATGAGCAGTTCTTC
>-|once|TRBJ2-7|TRBV6-2/TRBV6-3
CASSYGGVGNEQYF
TGTGCCAGCAGTTACGGCGGGGTCGGGAATGAGCAGTACTTC
>-|-|TRBJ1-1|TRBV18
CASSQQSESTEAFF
TGTGCCAGCTCACAACAATCCGAGAGCACTGAAGCTTTCTTT
>-|once|TRBJ2-1|TRBV19
CASSFTRNEQFF
TGTGCCAGTAGTTTCACGCGGAATGAGCAGTTCTTC
>-|-|TRBJ1-1|TRBV2
CASSQALRVPTEAFF
TGTGCCAGCAGTCAGGCCCTTCGAGTGCCCACTGAAGCTTTCTTT
>TRBD1|once|TRBJ2-2|TRBV7-8
CASSLALIGQGADTGELFF
TGTGCCAGCAGCTTAGCGCTAATTGGCCAGGGGGCCGACACCGGGGAGCTGTTTTTT
>-|-|TRBJ1-1|TRBV28
CASSFLWAEAFF
TGTGCCAGCAGTTTCCTCTGGGCGGAAGCTTTCTTT
>TRBD2|once|TRBJ2-7|TRBV10-3
CAARTSGGLLNEQYF
TGTGCCGCAAGGACTAGCGGGGGCCTACTAAACGAGCAGTACTTC
>-|-|TRBJ2-5|TRBV7-2
CASSLGPGLGETQYF
TGTGCCAGCAGCTTAGGACCAGGACTGGGAGAGACCCAGTACTTC
>-|once|TRBJ1-3|TRBV12-3/TRBV12-4
CATAGFSGNTIYF
TGTGCCACCGCGGGGTTCTCTGGAAACACCATATATTTT
>-|-|TRBJ2-1|TRBV5-1
CASSEDLSSYNEQFF
TGCGCCAGCAGCGAGGACTTAAGCTCCTACAATGAGCAGTTCTTC
>TRBD1|-|TRBJ2-7|TRBV11-2
CASSYGQGYEQYF
TGTGCCAGCAGCTACGGACAGGGCTACGAGCAGTACTTC
>-|-|TRBJ1-1|TRBV28
CASKRQDTEAFF
TGTGCCAGCAAGCGACAGGACACTGAAGCTTTCTTT
>-|-|TRBJ2-1|TRBV7-3
CASSLSGGNEQFF
TGTGCCAGCAGCTTATCTGGGGGGAATGAGCAGTTCTTC
>-|-|TRBJ2-2|TRBV7-2
CASSPQGRTNTGELFF
TGTGCCAGCAGCCCCCAGGGGAGGACGAACACCGGGGAGCTGTTTTTT
>-|-|TRBJ2-7|TRBV6-1
CASSEVSSSEQYF
TGTGCCAGCAGTGAAGTCTCGTCTAGCGAGCAGTACTTC
>TRBD1|-|TRBJ2-3|TRBV10-3
CATRWTGDLLTDTQYF
TGTGCCACCAGATGGACAGGGGACCTTCTCACAGATACGCAGTATTTT
>TRBD1|-|TRBJ1-3|TRBV5-6
CASSSTGPGNTIYF
TGTGCCAGCAGCTCGACAGGGCCTGGAAACACCATATATTTT
>-|once|TRBJ1-2|TRBV9
CASSVATGRYGYTF
TGTGCCAGCAGCGTAGCTACAGGGCGCTATGGCTACACCTTC
>-|-|TRBJ2-7|TRBV6-2/TRBV6-3
CASSYYAGDYEQYF
TGTGCCAGCAGTTACTACGCAGGGGACTACGAGCAGTACTTC
>-|-|TRBJ2-3|TRBV5-1
CASSPPTDTQYF
TGCGCCAGCAGCCCCCCCACAGATACGCAGTATTTT
>TRBD2|-|TRBJ2-5|TRBV19
CASSLRRTSGKETQYF
TGTGCCAGTAGTCTCCGCCGGACTAGCGGGAAAGAGACCCAGTACTTC
>-|-|TRBJ2-5|TRBV4-1
CASSSLQGKETQYF
TGCGCCAGCAGCTCCCTTCAGGGCAAAGAGACCCAGTACTTC
>TRBD2|-|TRBJ2-5|TRBV5-1
CASSPPLAGGEETQYF
TGCGCCAGCAGCCCTCCCCTAGCGGGAGGGGAAGAGACCCAGTACTTC
>TRBD1|-|TRBJ1-5|TRBV28
CASSFMGTGAQPQHF
TGTGCCAGCAGTTTTATGGGGACAGGGGCCCAGCCCCAGCATTTT
>-|-|TRBJ1-5|TRBV19
CASSPWGHGGNQPQHF
TGTGCCAGTAGTCCCTGGGGCCACGGAGGCAATCAGCCCCAGCATTTT
>-|-|TRBJ1-2|TRBV6-8
CASISHPGNYGYTF
TGTGCCAGCATCTCGCACCCAGGGAACTATGGCTACACCTTC
>-|-|TRBJ2-3|TRBV14
CASSQDPRDTGISTDTQYF
TGTGCCAGCAGCCAAGACCCTCGAGACACTGGGATTAGCACAGATACGCAGTATTTT